This TCR beta chain is drawn from a study of T cells after yellow fever vaccination. Overall study results and limits: Shared CD4/CD8 clonotypes were a small share, likely from convergent recombination. Abundant bulk-population clonotypes could contaminate the FACS-sorted repertoires.

TCRdb reprocessed the 5' RACE reads with MiXCR, giving one entry per CDR3 protein. The table has 50,000 to 75,000 distinct CDR3 sequences, around 6.1% seen once. This clonotype showed up just a few times. From germline, CDR1 is MGHRA and CDR2 YSYEKL. V dropped 1 base and J dropped 10 bases, with 14 bases sitting between them. The CDR3 runs 15 residues. The sequence came from a young man who received the YFV17D yellow fever vaccine. The chain carries TRBV4-1 and TRBJ1-6; maybe TRBD1 (6 bases). The sample in question was PBMCs, either bulk or a sorted T-cell subset (CD4+, CD8+, memory, or dextramer-sorted; not recorded which), obtained on the day of the yellow fever booster vaccination. This chain's CDR3 is CASSQAGGWESPLHF. The CDR3 DNA follows: TGCGCCAGCAGCCAAGCGGGGGGCTGGGAGTCACCCCTCCACTTT.